The rows below give T cell receptor beta chains drawn from one sample of a study of monozygotic twins with inflammatory bowel disease. TCRdb re-called the 5' RACE reads and gives one entry per CDR3 protein, without DNA. Its clone listing holds some 400,000 distinct CDR3 sequences. Sequenced input: blood. These receptor sequences come from a human donor with ulcerative colitis or Crohn's disease, or a healthy co-twin of an affected twin (not recorded which). The CDR3 runs from the conserved cysteine through the conserved F or W. The order of the fields is J gene, V gene, CDR3 protein.

J: TRBJ1-2; V: TRBV13; CDR3: CASSLGMGAYGYTF
J: TRBJ1-1; V: TRBV25-1; CDR3: CASSDRSGGGNTEAFF
J: TRBJ1-2; V: TRBV21-1; CDR3: CASSRGGGYTF
J: TRBJ2-7; V: TRBV20-1; CDR3: CSARDNKDEQYF
J: TRBJ2-2; V: TRBV5-1; CDR3: CASSDPTMNTGELFF
J: TRBJ1-1; V: TRBV7-9; CDR3: CASSLTGTGVNTEAFF
J: TRBJ2-3; V: TRBV5-1; CDR3: CASRLPSGGQSSARDTQYF
J: TRBJ2-7; V: TRBV5-1; CDR3: CASSFFAGQGSYEQYF
J: TRBJ2-2; V: TRBV24-1; CDR3: CATLDRRTGELFF
J: TRBJ1-1; V: TRBV6-1; CDR3: CASSPTLRQTNTEAFF
J: TRBJ1-5; V: TRBV27; CDR3: CASSSGPGLQHF
J: TRBJ2-1; V: TRBV9; CDR3: CASSATLSSYNEQFF
J: TRBJ2-7; V: TRBV20-1; CDR3: CSIRDRRSYEQYF
J: TRBJ1-6; V: TRBV5-1; CDR3: CASSPEDGRNSPLHF
J: TRBJ2-7; V: TRBV7-2; CDR3: CASSRPGTGTYEQYF
J: TRBJ2-5; V: TRBV6-5; CDR3: CASSYSGLRGQETQYF
J: TRBJ2-7; V: TRBV7-9; CDR3: CASSPLWLQGPYEQYF
J: TRBJ2-3; V: TRBV11-2; CDR3: CASSAPDWSTDTQYF
J: TRBJ2-4; V: TRBV12-3/TRBV12-4; CDR3: CASSLRQGLTKNIQYF
J: TRBJ2-7; V: TRBV18; CDR3: CASSPLGGLRTYEQYF
J: TRBJ1-1; V: TRBV6-2/TRBV6-3; CDR3: CASIRQGKTEAFF
J: TRBJ2-2; V: TRBV5-1; CDR3: CASNPGTTYTGELFF
J: TRBJ1-3; V: TRBV5-1; CDR3: CASRSGLSDGNTIYF
J: TRBJ2-5; V: TRBV5-1; CDR3: CASSLWGGQETQYF
J: TRBJ1-1; V: TRBV12-3/TRBV12-4; CDR3: CASSVGHGGLGEAFF
J: TRBJ2-7; V: TRBV6-1; CDR3: CASKKGLTYEQYF
J: TRBJ2-2; V: TRBV3-1; CDR3: CASSQYIDTGELFF
J: TRBJ2-2; V: TRBV5-4; CDR3: CASSRRQGPTGELFF
J: TRBJ1-5; V: TRBV18; CDR3: CASSPTVNSNQPQHF
J: TRBJ2-3; V: TRBV11-2; CDR3: CASSLPVTGGASADTQYF
J: TRBJ1-4; V: TRBV7-9; CDR3: CASSRVQGGEKLFF
J: TRBJ2-3; V: TRBV11-2; CDR3: CASSPRGHTDTQYF
J: TRBJ1-1; V: TRBV12-3/TRBV12-4; CDR3: CASSLGQWGNTEAFF
J: TRBJ2-1; V: TRBV12-3/TRBV12-4; CDR3: CASSLTSARYNEQFF
J: TRBJ1-3; V: TRBV7-2; CDR3: CASSLLTFSGNTIYF
J: TRBJ1-2; V: TRBV18; CDR3: CASSQQTGTTNYGYTF
J: TRBJ1-5; V: TRBV7-2; CDR3: CASSYSGTGINQPQHF
J: TRBJ2-3; V: TRBV27; CDR3: CASSTGGGTQYF
J: TRBJ2-3; V: TRBV20-1; CDR3: CSAPYGSADTQYF
J: TRBJ2-1; V: TRBV20-1; CDR3: CSARDPSGADNEQFF
J: TRBJ1-2; V: TRBV10-3; CDR3: CAIKQVVDYGYTF
J: TRBJ2-2; V: TRBV14; CDR3: CASSQIGGTTNTGELFF
J: TRBJ2-1; V: TRBV5-5; CDR3: CASSRRVDEQFF
J: TRBJ1-2; V: TRBV7-8; CDR3: CASSLGGISNYGYTF